These T cell receptor beta chains were read from a single sample in a study of T-cell memory formation after mild COVID-19. From the 5' RACE reads, TCRdb called clonotypes with MiXCR, one entry per CDR3 protein. In the table there are 68,000 or so distinct CDR3 sequences, about a sixth of which are singletons. Sequenced sample: PBMCs or a T cell subset sorted from them (not recorded which). Receptors were obtained from an adult woman who had mild COVID-19 (a few samples of this study predate the infection). Cell type and time point are not known. CDR3s include the opening cysteine and the closing phenylalanine or tryptophan. Fields, in order: V gene, clone size, J gene, D gene, CDR3 DNA, CDR3 protein. D genes are given only for firm matches. Where a row states a size, it is once, few, many or the class of an expanded clone; other rows omit it.

TRBV9	few	TRBJ2-7	-	TGTGCCAGCAGCGTAGCACTGAGGCACGACGGGGAGCAGTACTTC	CASSVALRHDGEQYF
TRBV20-1	few	TRBJ2-2	-	TGCAGTGCTAGAGACCTGGACTTGAACACCGGGGAGCTGTTTTTT	CSARDLDLNTGELFF
TRBV15	few	TRBJ2-3	TRBD2	TGTGCCACCAGCGGTTTTAGCGGGAACACAGATACGCAGTATTTT	CATSGFSGNTDTQYF
TRBV27	-	TRBJ2-7	-	TGTGCCAGCAGGCAAGACAGATTCTACTCCTACGAGCAGTACTTC	CASRQDRFYSYEQYF
TRBV29-1	-	TRBJ2-1	TRBD2	TGCAGCGTTGAAGTGGGGACTAGCGGGAGGTTTCATGAGCAGTTCTTC	CSVEVGTSGRFHEQFF
TRBV5-4	-	TRBJ2-7	-	TGTGCCAGCAGCTTGGGGATAGCGGAGAGCTCCTACGAGCAGTACTTC	CASSLGIAESSYEQYF
TRBV6-5	-	TRBJ1-2	-	TGTGCCAGCAGTTCCGCGGACGGTCTGCGAGGCTACACCTTC	CASSSADGLRGYTF
TRBV7-8	few	TRBJ1-4	-	TGTGCCAGCAGCCTGGGACCGAGTAATGAAAAACTGTTTTTT	CASSLGPSNEKLFF
TRBV7-6	-	TRBJ2-7	TRBD1	TGTGCCAGCAGATCCGGGACAGATTACGAGCAGTACTTC	CASRSGTDYEQYF
TRBV12-3/TRBV12-4	-	TRBJ1-1	-	TGTGCCAGCAGTCCCATGGACAGACGGACTGAAGCTTTCTTT	CASSPMDRRTEAFF
TRBV29-1	-	TRBJ2-7	-	TGCAGCGTTGTAGAGGACGAGCAGTACTTC	CSVVEDEQYF